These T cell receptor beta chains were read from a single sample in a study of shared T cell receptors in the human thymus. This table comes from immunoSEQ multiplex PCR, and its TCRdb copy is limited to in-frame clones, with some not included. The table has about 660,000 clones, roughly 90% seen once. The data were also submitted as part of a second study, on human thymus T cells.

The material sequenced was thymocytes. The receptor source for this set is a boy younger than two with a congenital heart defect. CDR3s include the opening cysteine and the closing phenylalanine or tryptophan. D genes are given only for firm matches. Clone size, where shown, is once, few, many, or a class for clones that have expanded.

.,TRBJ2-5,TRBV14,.,TGTGCCAGCAGCCCGGGAAGGGAAGTTGGAGAGACCCAGTACTTC,CASSPGREVGETQYF
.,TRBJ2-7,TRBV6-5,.,TGTGCCAGCAGTTACTCGAACCCCGCGGGTGCCTACGAGCAGTACTTC,CASSYSNPAGAYEQYF
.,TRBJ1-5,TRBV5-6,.,TGTGCCAGCAGCGGGGACGGACCAGGGACTTATAGCAATCAGCCCCAGCATTTT,CASSGDGPGTYSNQPQHF
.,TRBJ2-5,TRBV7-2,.,TGTGCCAGCAGCTCGTTAGGGGCCGGGGAGACCCAGTACTTC,CASSSLGAGETQYF
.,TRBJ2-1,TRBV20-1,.,TGCAGTGCTACGGATGAGCAGTTCTTC,CSATDEQFF
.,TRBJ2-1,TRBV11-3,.,TGTGCCAGCAGCGCCGCACCGTTAGCGGACAATGAGCAGTTCTTC,CASSAAPLADNEQFF
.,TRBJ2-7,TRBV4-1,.,TGCGCCAGCAGCCAAGTGGACCTCTGGAGGCCCGAGCAGTACTTC,CASSQVDLWRPEQYF
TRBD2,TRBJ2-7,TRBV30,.,TGTGCCTGGAGCGGACGGGGGGGTGGAGATGGCTACGAGCAGTACTTC,CAWSGRGGGDGYEQYF
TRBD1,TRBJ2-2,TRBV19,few,TGTGCCAGTAGTATGACAGGGCCGCAATACACCGGGGAGCTGTTTTTT,CASSMTGPQYTGELFF
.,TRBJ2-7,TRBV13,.,TGTGCCAGCAGCTTAGCGGACGAGCAGTACTTC,CASSLADEQYF
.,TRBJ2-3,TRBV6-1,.,TGTGCCAGCATTGGCCCACAGGAGGGTACGCAGTATTTT,CASIGPQEGTQYF
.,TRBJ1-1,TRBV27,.,TGTGCCAGCAGTTCTCCCCGGGGGGGAACTGAAGCTTTCTTT,CASSSPRGGTEAFF
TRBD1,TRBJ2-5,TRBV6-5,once,TGTGCCAGCAGTTCGTGGGGCGGACAGGGCCAAGAGACCCAGTACTTC,CASSSWGGQGQETQYF
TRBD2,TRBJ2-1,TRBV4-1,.,TGCGCCAGCAGCCAAGATTCAAAAACTAGCGGGAGCAATGAGCAGTTCTTC,CASSQDSKTSGSNEQFF
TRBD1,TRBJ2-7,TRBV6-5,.,TGTGCCAGCAGTGAACAGGGGGCCAGGGCCGAGCAGTACTTC,CASSEQGARAEQYF
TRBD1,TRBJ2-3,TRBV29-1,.,TGCAGCGTGGGGGACAGCACCCTTAGCACAGATACGCAGTATTTT,CSVGDSTLSTDTQYF
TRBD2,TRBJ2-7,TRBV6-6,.,TGTGCCAGCAGTTACAGGACTAGCGGGAGTTACGAGCAGTACTTC,CASSYRTSGSYEQYF
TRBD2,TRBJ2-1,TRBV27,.,TGTGCCAGCAGTCGAGCGGGGCCCTCCTACAATGAGCAGTTCTTC,CASSRAGPSYNEQFF
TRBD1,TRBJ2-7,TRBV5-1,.,TGCGCCAGCAGCACCTCGACAGGGATGGTGCAGTACTTC,CASSTSTGMVQYF
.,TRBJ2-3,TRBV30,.,TGTGCCTGGAGTGTGGTCCCAGGAACGCAGTATTTT,CAWSVVPGTQYF
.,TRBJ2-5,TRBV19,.,TGTGCCAGTAGTAAAGCGCTCTTGGGAGAGACCCAGTACTTC,CASSKALLGETQYF
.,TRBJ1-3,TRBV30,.,TGTGCCTGGAGTGTACAGGGCTCTGGAAACACCATATATTTT,CAWSVQGSGNTIYF